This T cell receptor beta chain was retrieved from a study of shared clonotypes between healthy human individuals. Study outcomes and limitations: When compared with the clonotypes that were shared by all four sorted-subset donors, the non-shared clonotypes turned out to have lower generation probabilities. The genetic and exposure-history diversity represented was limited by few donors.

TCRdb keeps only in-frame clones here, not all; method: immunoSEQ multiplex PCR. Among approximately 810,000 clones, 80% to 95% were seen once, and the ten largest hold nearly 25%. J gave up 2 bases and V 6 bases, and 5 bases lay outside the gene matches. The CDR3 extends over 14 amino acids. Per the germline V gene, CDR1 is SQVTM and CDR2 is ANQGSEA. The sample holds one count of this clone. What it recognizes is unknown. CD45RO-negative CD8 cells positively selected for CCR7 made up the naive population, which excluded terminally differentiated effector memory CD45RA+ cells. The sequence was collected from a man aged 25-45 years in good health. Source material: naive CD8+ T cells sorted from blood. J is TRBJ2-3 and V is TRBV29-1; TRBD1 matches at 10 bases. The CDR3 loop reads CSVGQGEVTDTQYF. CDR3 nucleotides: TGCAGCGTCGGACAGGGGGAAGTCACAGATACGCAGTATTTT.